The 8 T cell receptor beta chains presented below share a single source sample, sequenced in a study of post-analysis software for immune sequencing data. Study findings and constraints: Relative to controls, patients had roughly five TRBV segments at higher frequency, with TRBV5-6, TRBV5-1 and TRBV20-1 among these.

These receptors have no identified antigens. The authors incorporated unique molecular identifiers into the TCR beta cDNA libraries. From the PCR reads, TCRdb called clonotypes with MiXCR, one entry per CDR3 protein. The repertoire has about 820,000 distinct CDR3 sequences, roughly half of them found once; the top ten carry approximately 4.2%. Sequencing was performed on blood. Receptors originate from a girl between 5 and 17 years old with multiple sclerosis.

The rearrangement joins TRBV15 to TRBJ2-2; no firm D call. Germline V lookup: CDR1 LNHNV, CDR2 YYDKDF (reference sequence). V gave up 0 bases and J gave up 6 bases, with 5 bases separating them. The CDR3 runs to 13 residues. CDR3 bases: TGTGCCACCAGCAGAGACGGGTCCGGGGAGCTGTTTTTT. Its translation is CATSRDGSGELFF. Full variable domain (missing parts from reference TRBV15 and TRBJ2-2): DAMVIQNPRYQVTQFGKPVTLSCSQTLNHNVMYWYQQKSSQAPKLLFHYYDKDFNNEADTPDNFQSRRPNTSFCFLDIRSPGLGDTAMYLCATSRDGSGELFFGEGSRLTVL.

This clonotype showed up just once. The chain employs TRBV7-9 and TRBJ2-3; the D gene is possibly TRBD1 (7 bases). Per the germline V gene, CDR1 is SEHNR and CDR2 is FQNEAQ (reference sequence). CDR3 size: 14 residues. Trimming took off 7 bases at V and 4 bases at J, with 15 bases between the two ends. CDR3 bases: TGTGCCAGCAACCAGGGGGGACTCTCAGATACGCAGTATTTT. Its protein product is CASNQGGLSDTQYF.

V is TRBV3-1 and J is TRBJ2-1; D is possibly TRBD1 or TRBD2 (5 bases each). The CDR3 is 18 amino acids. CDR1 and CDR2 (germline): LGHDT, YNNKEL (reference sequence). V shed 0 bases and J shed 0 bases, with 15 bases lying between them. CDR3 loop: CASSQDPSGTSSYNEQFF. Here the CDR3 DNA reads TGTGCCAGCAGCCAAGATCCTAGTGGGACGAGCTCCTACAATGAGCAGTTCTTC.

This chain's CDR3 is CASSLERGEQFF. The DNA for the CDR3 is TGCGCCAGCAGCTTGGAACGCGGTGAGCAGTTCTTC. The genes are TRBV5-1 and TRBJ2-1; no definite D call. V dropped 0 bases and J dropped 9 bases, with 7 bases sitting between them. Germline V gene sequence: CDR1 SGHRS, CDR2 YFSETQ. There are 12 residues in the CDR3.

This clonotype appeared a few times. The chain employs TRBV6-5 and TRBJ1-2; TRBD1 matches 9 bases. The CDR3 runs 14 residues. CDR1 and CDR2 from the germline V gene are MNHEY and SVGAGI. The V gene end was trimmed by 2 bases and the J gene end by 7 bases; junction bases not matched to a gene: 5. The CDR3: CASSYAGTGIGYTF. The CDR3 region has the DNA TGTGCCAGCAGTTACGCCGGGACAGGGATTGGCTACACCTTC.

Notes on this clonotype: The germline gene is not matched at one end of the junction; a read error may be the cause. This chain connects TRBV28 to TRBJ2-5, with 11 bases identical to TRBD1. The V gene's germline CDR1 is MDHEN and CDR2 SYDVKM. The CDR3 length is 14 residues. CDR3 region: CASKGTGGQETQYF. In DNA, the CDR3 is TGCGCCAGCAAAGGGACAGGGGGCCAAGAGACCCAGTACTTC.

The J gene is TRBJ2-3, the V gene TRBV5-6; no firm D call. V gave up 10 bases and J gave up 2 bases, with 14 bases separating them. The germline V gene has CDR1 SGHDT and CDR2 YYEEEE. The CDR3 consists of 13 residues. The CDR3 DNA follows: TGTGCCGGCCGATCCTCTCACACAGATACGCAGTATTTT. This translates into CAGRSSHTDTQYF.

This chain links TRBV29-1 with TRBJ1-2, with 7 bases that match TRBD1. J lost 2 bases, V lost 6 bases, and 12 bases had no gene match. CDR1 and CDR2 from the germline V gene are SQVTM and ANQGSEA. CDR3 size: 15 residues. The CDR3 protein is CSVETRDRPNYGYTF. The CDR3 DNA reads TGCAGCGTAGAGACTCGGGACAGACCGAACTATGGCTACACCTTC.